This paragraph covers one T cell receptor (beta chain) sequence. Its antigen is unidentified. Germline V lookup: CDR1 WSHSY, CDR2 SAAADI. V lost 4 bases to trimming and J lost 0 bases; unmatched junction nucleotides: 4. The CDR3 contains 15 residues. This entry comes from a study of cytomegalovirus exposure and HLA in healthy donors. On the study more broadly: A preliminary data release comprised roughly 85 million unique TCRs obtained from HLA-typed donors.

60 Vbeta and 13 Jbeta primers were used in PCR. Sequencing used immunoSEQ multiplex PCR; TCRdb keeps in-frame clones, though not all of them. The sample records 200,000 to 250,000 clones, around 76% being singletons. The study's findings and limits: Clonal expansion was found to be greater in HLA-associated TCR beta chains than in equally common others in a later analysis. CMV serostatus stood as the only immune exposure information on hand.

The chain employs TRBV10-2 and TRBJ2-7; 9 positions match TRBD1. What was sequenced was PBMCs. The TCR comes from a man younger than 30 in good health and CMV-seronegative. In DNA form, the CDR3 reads TGCGCCAGCAGTGTGGGACAGGGTAGCTCCTACGAGCAGTACTTC. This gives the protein CASSVGQGSSYEQYF.